This T cell receptor (beta chain) comes out of a study of blood T cells in healthy people across ages. Sample-barcoded 5' priming and a J-beta primer mix drove a second PCR of about 6 to 12 cycles. Carrying 12 random nucleotides, a template-switch adaptor labeled each individual cDNA molecule. Each sample provided no less than 2.5 million CDR3-containing paired-end reads. From the 5' RACE reads, TCRdb called clonotypes with MiXCR, one entry per CDR3 protein. Of fewer than 900,000 distinct CDR3 sequences listed, under 40% are singletons. Unmatched junction bases numbered 10, after V lost 4 bases and J lost 3 bases. The germline CDR1 and CDR2 sequences are MGHRA and YSYEKL. This CDR3 comprises 19 residues. It was 8 to 10 milliliters of peripheral blood that were drawn from each donor.

The material sequenced was blood. J is TRBJ2-2 and V is TRBV4-1; the match to TRBD2 covers 14 bases. The sequence was collected from a man in his late teens or twenties in good health. This chain's CDR3 is CASSPLGLAGATDTGELFF. As DNA, the CDR3 is TGCGCCAGCAGCCCACTGGGACTAGCGGGGGCTACCGACACCGGGGAGCTGTTTTTT.